The table lists the clone carrying this T cell receptor beta chain with many counts. The V and J ends lost 1 base and 4 bases respectively, with 10 bases between them. Germline values: CDR1 LGHDT, CDR2 YNNKEL (reference sequence). This CDR3 has 14 amino acids. The data were obtained in a study of T-cell reconstitution after alpha-beta-depleted transplantation in children. Unique molecular identifiers were incorporated during preparation of the TCRbeta library. TCRdb reanalysed the PCR reads using MiXCR and keeps one entry per CDR3 protein. The sample includes some 200,000 distinct CDR3 sequences, 8.5% to 10% seen only once; the top ten take approximately 5.9%.

Material: PBMCs from the stem cell graft donor, obtained from the stem cell graft. This receptor was taken from a human donor who donated a stem cell graft to a child with acute lymphoblastic leukemia. This sequence joins TRBV3-1 and TRBJ1-1; weak D call: TRBD1 (6 bases). Here the CDR3 reads CASSQAGGRTEAFF. The CDR3 DNA reads as TGTGCCAGCAGCCAAGCGGGGGGCCGCACTGAAGCTTTCTTT.